This T cell receptor (beta chain) was recorded in a study of T cells in women clearing cervical HPV infection (dated by TCRdb to 2016 to 2019). Background for the entire study: The cases were 20 to 30 women with histologically confirmed HPV16-related CIN3 or worse, and 2 of those women had invasive cancers. Blood from cases was collected at the visit at which the lesion was first identified, whereas blood from controls was collected once infection was no longer detected. Cases had a median age of about 35 years and controls had a median age of around 41, with no significant differences in baseline characteristics. The parent cohort enrolled roughly 9,400 women aged 18 or older in Guanacaste, Costa Rica, in about 1992 to 1995 and followed the women for less than eight years. Among cases, blood sampling came a median of nearly 150 days after lesion detection, with an interquartile range of roughly 90 to 230 days. Controls were 20 to 30 women whose single incident HPV16 infection cleared within 12 months without precancer or cancer developing. Because only a few women had HLA typing data, the possibility that HLA type acted as a confounder could not be ruled out. An exploratory proof-of-principle case-control study, nested within the Guanacaste HPV Natural History Study in Costa Rica, was conducted to compare TCR repertoires across cervical HPV16 outcomes. Quality controls consisted of five blinded duplicates per group, for a total of 60 or so samples made up of 50 or so participants and ten or so replicates. Cases and controls were matched on year of sample collection and on age within five years. Points the paper makes about the study in general: Random forest classifiers that combined richness and V gene abundances separated cases from controls with an estimated AUC of about 0.8. Because the number of T cells in each sample was unknown, differences in richness could reflect differing T-cell content rather than repertoire biology. The cross-sectional design could not show whether the associations came before the infection or were a result of it, and neither effector/memory subsets nor HPV-specific T cells were isolated. Significantly higher TCR repertoire richness was observed in CIN3+ cases than in controls across sequencing depths, whereas no difference in evenness was found. Cases had lower TRBV6-7 relative abundance than controls (0.11% versus 0.16%; Bonferroni P = 0.0008).

Using the immunoSEQ assay, multiplex PCR amplified TCR beta CDR3 regions from an average of 1200 ng of genomic DNA per sample. Primer bias was corrected in the assay by using a complete synthetic TCR repertoire to establish an amplification baseline. The amplicons were sequenced on the Illumina platform. Regarding the original processing steps: Sequences were error-corrected by clustering with frequency ratios and a modified nearest-neighbor algorithm, then analyzed in the immunoSEQ Analyzer with IMGT gene definitions. TCR richness and evenness were averaged over 20 rarefaction repeats at each rarefaction depth, excluding samples with fewer sequences than the depth. Wilcoxon rank sum tests with FDR correction were used to compare V, D and J gene relative abundances between the groups. Blinded duplicates gave an intraclass correlation of under 97% for TCR richness and an average of around 83% across 66 gene segments. Here the immuneACCESS table is served through TCRdb, limited to in-frame sequences with V and J called. Missing clones are a known gap in these copies; in checked studies unresolved V genes cover under half, and the rest lacks a known reason. The DNA was the basis for D and trimming; V, J and clone size are from that table. The sample table on file contains 20,000 to 25,000 clones. About 8.8% of the sample is in the top ten clones.

Looking up the germline V gene yields CDR1 KGHSH and CDR2 LQKENI. Germline trimming amounts to 3 bases on V and 2 bases on J, with 4 as the count of junction bases outside the gene matches. The CDR3, from cysteine to phenylalanine, totals 15 residues. Shown are 36 bases from within the CDR3, in frame from base 1. Every participant had a single incident cervical HPV16 infection, and women with prevalent HPV16 infections were excluded. Cervical HPV DNA was detected with MY09/MY11 PCR, and genotyping was done with dot-blot hybridization. Roughly 15 mL of heparinized blood was centrifuged, after which the buffy coat was aliquoted, frozen at -30 degrees C, and then stored at -80 degrees C. Genomic DNA was extracted from buffy coat specimens using QIAGEN kits. As to this clone: Its antigen target is currently unknown. The CDR3 goes on 3 residues after the read ends, and that part is filled in from the germline J gene.

Sequenced material: blood buffy coat. The chain links TRBV18 with TRBJ2-7, and 10 junction bases match TRBD1. The receptor comes from a woman between 18 and 75 years old with a cervical HPV16 infection that either progressed to CIN3+ or cleared (not recorded which). Incomplete CDR3 DNA: TGTGCCAGCTCACCCCAGGACAGGGGGACCTACGAG. Its protein is CASSPQDRGTYE. The entire CDR3 is CASSPQDRGTYEQYF.